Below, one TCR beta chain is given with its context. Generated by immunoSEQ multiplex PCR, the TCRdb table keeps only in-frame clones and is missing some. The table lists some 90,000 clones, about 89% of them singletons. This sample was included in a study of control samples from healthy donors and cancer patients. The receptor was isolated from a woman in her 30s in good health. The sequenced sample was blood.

CDR3 coding DNA: TGCGCCAGCAGCTTGGATCCGGGCCCGAACACTGAAGCTTTCTTT. This sequence encodes CASSLDPGPNTEAFF. This sequence joins TRBV5-1 and TRBJ1-1; D not resolved. Germline CDR1 reads SGHRS; CDR2 reads YFSETQ. V lost 0 bases and J 1 base, leaving 10 bases between the germline ends. There are 15 residues in the CDR3.